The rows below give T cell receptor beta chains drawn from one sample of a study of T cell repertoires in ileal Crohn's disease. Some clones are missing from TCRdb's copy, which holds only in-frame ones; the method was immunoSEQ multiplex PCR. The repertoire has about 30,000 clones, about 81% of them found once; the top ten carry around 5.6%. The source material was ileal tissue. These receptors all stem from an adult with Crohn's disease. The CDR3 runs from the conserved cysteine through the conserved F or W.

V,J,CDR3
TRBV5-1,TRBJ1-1,CASVRDTDSLVAFF
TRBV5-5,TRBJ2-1,CASSLEIKRSYNEQFF
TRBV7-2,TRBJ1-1,CASSPQGGRRSAFF
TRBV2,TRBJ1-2,CASRKESTNYGYTF
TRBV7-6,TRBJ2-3,CASSRGGAGTDTQYF
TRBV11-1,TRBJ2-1,CASSLGPGYSYNEQFF
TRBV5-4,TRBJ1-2,CASSLATANYGYTF
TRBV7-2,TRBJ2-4,CASSQAGLAGGNIQYF
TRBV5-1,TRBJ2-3,CASSLALAGTDTQYF
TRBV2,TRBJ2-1,CASRRDRGPGEQFF
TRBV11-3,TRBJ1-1,CASSFSGGTEAFF
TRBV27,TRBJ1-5,CASSQGSNQPQHF
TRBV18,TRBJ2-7,CASSPPGGTDSYEQYF
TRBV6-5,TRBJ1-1,CASSGQIMNTEAFF
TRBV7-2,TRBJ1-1,CASSSRTGRNLAFF
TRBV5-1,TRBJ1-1,CASSADSSGTEAFF
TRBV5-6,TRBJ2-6,CASSSQGRPGANVLTF
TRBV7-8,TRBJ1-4,CASSPLGGIWEKLFF
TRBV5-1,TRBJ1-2,CASSLQKNYGYTF
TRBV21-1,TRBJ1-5,CASSDGQGAIDQPQHF
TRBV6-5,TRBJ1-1,CASSGQGKAEAFF
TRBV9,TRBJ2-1,CASSVGAGVYNEQFF
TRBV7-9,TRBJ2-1,CASSLLAGGFHEQFF
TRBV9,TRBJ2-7,CASSASSGTEVYEQYF
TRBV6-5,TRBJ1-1,CASSYAAGVNTEAFF
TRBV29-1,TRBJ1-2,CSVGQGIVGYTF
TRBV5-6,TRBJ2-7,CASRRYYEQYF
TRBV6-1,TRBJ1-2,CASSEAGTGGAGYGYTF
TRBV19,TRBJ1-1,CASSSQGVPTEAFF
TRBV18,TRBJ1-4,CASSPSSPEKLFF
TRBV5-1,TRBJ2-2,CASSFMPGQASAGELFF
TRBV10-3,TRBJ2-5,CATQGTGQETQYF
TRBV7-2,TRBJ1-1,CASSFAGTGMNTEAFF
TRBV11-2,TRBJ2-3,CASSPRGGSTDTQYF
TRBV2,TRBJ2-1,CASSGTSNEQFF
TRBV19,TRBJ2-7,CASSLTPSSYEQYF
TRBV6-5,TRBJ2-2,CASSYQTSGAGELFF